This T cell receptor beta chain is drawn from a study of radiation and T cells in renal cell carcinoma. Time point indicated: baseline pretreatment blood. Indicated treatment: 15 Gy SBRT to primary tumor, nephrectomy 4 weeks later. TCRdb keeps only in-frame clones here, not all; method: immunoSEQ multiplex PCR. The table lists 130,000 to 150,000 clones, 88% of them singletons. The CDR3 contains 15 residues. V lost 3 bases and J 1 base, leaving 10 bases between the germline ends. Germline loops: CDR1 SGHAT, CDR2 FQNNGV. The rearrangement joins TRBV11-2 to TRBJ2-1; perhaps D is TRBD1 or TRBD2 (5 bases each). The sequences come from blood, collected from a patient whose treatment included radiotherapy and nephrectomy. This sequence originates from a woman between 70 and 85 years old with renal cell carcinoma. The CDR3 coding sequence is TGTGCCAGCAGCTTGGGGGAACGATCCTACAATGAGCAGTTCTTC. Translating it yields CASSLGERSYNEQFF.